The sequence of this T cell receptor (beta chain) was determined in a study of shared clonotypes between healthy human individuals. Produced via immunoSEQ multiplex PCR; TCRdb's table is partial and in-frame only. The sample has about 1 million clones; approximately 70% are singletons. The table lists this clone with a few counts. Sequences were obtained from memory CD4+ T cells sorted from blood. Specified subset: CD45RA-negative fraction. The receptor's source is a man between 18 and 35 years old in good health.

DNA for the CDR3: TGTGCCAGCAGCTTAGGGGGAGCCTTCTACGCCTACTTC. Its protein product is CASSLGGAFYAYF. The chain uses TRBV11-2 and TRBJ2-7, with D perhaps TRBD2 (5 bases). V was clipped by 1 base and J by 13 bases, with 17 bases between them. The CDR3 has 13 residues. The germline V gene has CDR1 SGHAT and CDR2 FQNNGV.